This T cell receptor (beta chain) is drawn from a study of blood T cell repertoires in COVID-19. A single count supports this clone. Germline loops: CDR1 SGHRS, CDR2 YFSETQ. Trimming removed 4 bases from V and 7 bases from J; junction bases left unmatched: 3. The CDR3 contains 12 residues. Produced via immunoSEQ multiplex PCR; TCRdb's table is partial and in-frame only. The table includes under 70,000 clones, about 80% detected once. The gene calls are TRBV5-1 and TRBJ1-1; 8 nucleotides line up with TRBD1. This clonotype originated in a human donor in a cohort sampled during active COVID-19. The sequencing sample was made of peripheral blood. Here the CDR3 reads CASSRTGSEAFF. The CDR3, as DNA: TGCGCCAGCAGCAGGACAGGGAGTGAAGCTTTCTTT.